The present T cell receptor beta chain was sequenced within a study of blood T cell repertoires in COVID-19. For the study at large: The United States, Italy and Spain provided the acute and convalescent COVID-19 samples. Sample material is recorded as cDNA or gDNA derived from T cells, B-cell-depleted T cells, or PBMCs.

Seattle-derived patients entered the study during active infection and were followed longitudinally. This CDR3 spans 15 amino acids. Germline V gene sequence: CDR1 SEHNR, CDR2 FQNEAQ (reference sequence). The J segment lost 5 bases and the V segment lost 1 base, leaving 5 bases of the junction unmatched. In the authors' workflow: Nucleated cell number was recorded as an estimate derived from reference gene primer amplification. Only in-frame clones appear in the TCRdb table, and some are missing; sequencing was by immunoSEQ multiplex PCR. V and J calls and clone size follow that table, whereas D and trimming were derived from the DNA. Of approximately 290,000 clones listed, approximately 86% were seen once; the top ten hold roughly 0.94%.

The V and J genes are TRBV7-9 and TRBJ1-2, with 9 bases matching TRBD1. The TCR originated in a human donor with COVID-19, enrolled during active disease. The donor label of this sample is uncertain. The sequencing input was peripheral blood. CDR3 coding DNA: TGTGCCAGCAGCTTAGGGGGACAGGGACATTATGGCTACACCTTC. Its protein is CASSLGGQGHYGYTF.